Listed below are T cell receptor beta chains from one sample, sequenced in a study of cytomegalovirus exposure and HLA in healthy donors. Using immunoSEQ multiplex PCR, the repertoire was profiled, and TCRdb retains in-frame clones only, with some absent. The data show 150,000 to 200,000 clones, 79% seen once. The sequenced sample was PBMCs. The receptors stem from a woman under 40 in good health and CMV-seropositive. Each CDR3 is given with its conserved first and last residue. Fields, in order: CDR3 DNA, CDR3 protein, V gene, D gene, clone size, J gene. A D gene is named only where the DNA matches it firmly. Only some rows state a clone size, as once, few, many or a class for expanded clones.

TGTGCCAGCAGCGTACAGATGAACACTGAAGCTTTCTTT,CASSVQMNTEAFF,TRBV9,-,few,TRBJ1-1
TGTTCCAGCAGCTTTGAGGGTGGCTACACCTTC,CSSSFEGGYTF,TRBV7-9,-,few,TRBJ1-2
TGTGCCAGCAGCTCGACAGAAACGAACACTGAAGCTTTCTTT,CASSSTETNTEAFF,TRBV5-4,-,few,TRBJ1-1
TGTGCCAGCTCACCTCCGACAGGGTACATGAACACTGAAGCTTTCTTT,CASSPPTGYMNTEAFF,TRBV18,TRBD1,-,TRBJ1-1
TGTGCCAGCAGCTTTAGGAGCGCACAAGAGACCCAGTACTTC,CASSFRSAQETQYF,TRBV5-4,-,-,TRBJ2-5
TGTGCCAGCTCACCACTGGACCGCGGGGACACCGGGGAGCTGTTTTTT,CASSPLDRGDTGELFF,TRBV18,-,once,TRBJ2-2
TGTGCCAGCAGCCAAGATGACACGAGCTCCTACAATGAGCAGTTCTTC,CASSQDDTSSYNEQFF,TRBV4-2,-,-,TRBJ2-1
TGTGCCAGCAGCCTGGGAGGGCGCTCCTATAATTCACCCCTCCACTTT,CASSLGGRSYNSPLHF,TRBV5-4,-,-,TRBJ1-6
TGCGCCAGCAGCCCTATAGCGGTAACCTACGAGCAGTACTTC,CASSPIAVTYEQYF,TRBV5-1,-,-,TRBJ2-7
TGTGCCAGCAGTGAATTCCGGACTAGCGGGAGCTACAATGAGCAGTTCTTC,CASSEFRTSGSYNEQFF,TRBV2,TRBD2,few,TRBJ2-1
TGTGCCAGCACACCCCGGGAGGGGGCTGAAGCTTTCTTT,CASTPREGAEAFF,TRBV27,-,-,TRBJ1-1
TGCGCCAGCAGCGCGGCCGGCTCCTACAATGAGCAGTTCTTC,CASSAAGSYNEQFF,TRBV5-1,-,-,TRBJ2-1
TGCAGCGGACTAGCGAACAGCTACAATGAGCAGTTCTTC,CSGLANSYNEQFF,TRBV29-1,TRBD2,-,TRBJ2-1
TGTGCCAGCAGCCTGGGACAGGGGGCGAACACTGAAGCTTTCTTT,CASSLGQGANTEAFF,TRBV7-9,TRBD1,-,TRBJ1-1
TGTGCCAGCAGCGTAGGTAAAGGACCCGACAGGGGCAATTACGAGCAGTACTTC,CASSVGKGPDRGNYEQYF,TRBV9,TRBD1,once,TRBJ2-7
TGTGCCAGCCGTAGTGACACAGATACGCAGTATTTT,CASRSDTDTQYF,TRBV7-2,-,-,TRBJ2-3
TGTGCCAGCAGTGAGGTGGGAGGGGCAGATACGCAGTATTTT,CASSEVGGADTQYF,TRBV2,TRBD2,-,TRBJ2-3
TGTGCCAGTAGTGAGATTTACTATGGCTACACCTTC,CASSEIYYGYTF,TRBV19,-,-,TRBJ1-2
TGTGCCAGCATACAAACCAGACAGGTTGGCTACACCTTC,CASIQTRQVGYTF,TRBV2,-,-,TRBJ1-2
TGTGCCAGCAGCCCTGGACAGCTGAGCGGCTACGAGCAGTACTTC,CASSPGQLSGYEQYF,TRBV9,-,-,TRBJ2-7
TGTGCCAGCAGCTACGAAAGCGGGGGGGCCTACGAGCAGTACTTC,CASSYESGGAYEQYF,TRBV7-6,TRBD2,few,TRBJ2-7
TGCAGCGTTGATACGACCAGAGGCGAAAATATAAGGGGGCCTGAAGCTTTCTTT,CSVDTTRGENIRGPEAFF,TRBV29-1,TRBD1,few,TRBJ1-1
TGTGCCAGTACAGAAGGACAGGGGGACCCGGCGGCGGGTGGCTACACCTTC,CASTEGQGDPAAGGYTF,TRBV19,TRBD1,-,TRBJ1-2
TGTGCCAGCAGTATCCGGGACAGGGGATTAGGGCAGTTCTTC,CASSIRDRGLGQFF,TRBV27,TRBD1,-,TRBJ2-1
TGTGCCAGCAGCTCGGACAGGTGGGGCTATGGCTACACCTTC,CASSSDRWGYGYTF,TRBV7-9,TRBD1,-,TRBJ1-2
TGTGCCAGCAGCTCGGGACAGGGGGTCACTGAAGCTTTCTTT,CASSSGQGVTEAFF,TRBV7-9,TRBD1,-,TRBJ1-1
TGTGCCAGGACGGGACACCGCTACGAGCAGTACTTC,CARTGHRYEQYF,TRBV19,-,-,TRBJ2-7
TGTGCCAGCAGTACCCCCCGGGACAGGGCCTACGAGCAGTACTTC,CASSTPRDRAYEQYF,TRBV27,TRBD1,-,TRBJ2-7